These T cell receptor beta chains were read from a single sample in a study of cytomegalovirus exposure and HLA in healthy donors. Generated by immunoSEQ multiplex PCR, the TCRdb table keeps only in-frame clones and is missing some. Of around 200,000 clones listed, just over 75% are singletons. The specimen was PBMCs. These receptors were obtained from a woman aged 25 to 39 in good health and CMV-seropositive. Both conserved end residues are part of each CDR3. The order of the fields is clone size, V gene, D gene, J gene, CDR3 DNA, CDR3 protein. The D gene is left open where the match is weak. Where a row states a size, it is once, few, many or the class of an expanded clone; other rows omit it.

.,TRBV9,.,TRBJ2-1,TGTGCCAGCAGCGTAGGGCAGGGGCCGCTGAATGAGCAGTTCTTC,CASSVGQGPLNEQFF
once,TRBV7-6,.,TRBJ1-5,TGTGCCAGCAGCTTCGGGTCAGGGGATCAGCCCCAGCATTTT,CASSFGSGDQPQHF
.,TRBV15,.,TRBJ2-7,TGTGCCACCAAACAGCGAACGGGGGAAGAGGGCGAGCAGTACTTC,CATKQRTGEEGEQYF
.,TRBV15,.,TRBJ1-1,TGTGCCACCAGCAGAGATGGTGATGGGGGGAAAGCTTTCTTT,CATSRDGDGGKAFF
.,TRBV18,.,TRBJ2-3,TGTGCCAGCTCACCCTCGAGCCGCCCCCGCACAGATACGCAGTATTTT,CASSPSSRPRTDTQYF
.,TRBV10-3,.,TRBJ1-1,TGTGCCATCGAGGTGGCTCCTGGACTAAAAGCTTTCTTT,CAIEVAPGLKAFF
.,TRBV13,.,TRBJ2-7,TGTGCCAGCAGCCTAGGCGACAGGACACCCTCCTACGAGCAGTACTTC,CASSLGDRTPSYEQYF
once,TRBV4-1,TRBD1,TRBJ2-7,TGCGCCAGCAGCCAAGAGGAATGGGGACAGATCTACGAGCAGTACTTC,CASSQEEWGQIYEQYF
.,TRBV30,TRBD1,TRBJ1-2,TGTGCCTGGAGTGTACTAGGGACAGGGGGCCAAGAGGGCTACACCTTC,CAWSVLGTGGQEGYTF
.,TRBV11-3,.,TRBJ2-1,TGTGCCAGCAGTTCTTCCGGGAGTCTCAATGAGCAGTTCTTC,CASSSSGSLNEQFF
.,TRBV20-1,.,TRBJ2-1,TGCAGTGCTAGCCGAGAGCTTGAGCAGTTCTTC,CSASRELEQFF
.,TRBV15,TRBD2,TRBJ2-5,TGTGCCGCGTCACTAGCGGGAGAAGAGACCCAGTACTTC,CAASLAGEETQYF
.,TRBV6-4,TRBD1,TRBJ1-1,TGTGCCAGCAGTCCATCCAGGGGGCGAAACACTGAAGCTTTCTTT,CASSPSRGRNTEAFF
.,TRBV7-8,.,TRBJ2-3,TGTGCCAGCAGCTTAGCCACACGCACAGATACGCAGTATTTT,CASSLATRTDTQYF
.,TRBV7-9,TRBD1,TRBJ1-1,TGTGCCAGCAGCTTAGCGGCAGGGGGAGTCACTGAAGCTTTCTTT,CASSLAAGGVTEAFF
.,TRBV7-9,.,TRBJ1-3,TGTGCCAGCAGCAGTGACTATCACTCTGGAAACACCATATATTTT,CASSSDYHSGNTIYF
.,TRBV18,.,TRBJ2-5,TGTGCCAGCTCAACTCAAGAGACCCAGTACTTC,CASSTQETQYF
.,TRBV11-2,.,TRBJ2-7,TGTGCCAGCAGCTTAGTCAACGAGCAGTACTTC,CASSLVNEQYF
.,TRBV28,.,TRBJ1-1,TGTGCCAGCAGTTTTGGTGGCAGTGAAGCTTTCTTT,CASSFGGSEAFF
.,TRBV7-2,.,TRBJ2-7,TGTGCCAGCAGCTTAAATTATAATAGCTACGAGCAGTACTTC,CASSLNYNSYEQYF
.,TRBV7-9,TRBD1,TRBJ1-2,TGTGCCAGCAGCTTAGTCGGGACAGCTAACTATGGCTACACCTTC,CASSLVGTANYGYTF
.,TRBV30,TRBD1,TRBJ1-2,TGTGCCTGGAGTACAGGGGTAGGTGGGTATGGCTACACCTTC,CAWSTGVGGYGYTF
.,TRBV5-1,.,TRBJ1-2,TGCGCCAGCAGCTTTCGAGGGAAAGAGGGTGGCTACACCTTC,CASSFRGKEGGYTF
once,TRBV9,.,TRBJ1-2,TGTGCCAGCAGCGTAGCTGAGAGGACAGATGGCTACACCTTC,CASSVAERTDGYTF
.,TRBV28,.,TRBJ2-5,TGTGCCAGCAGTTGGGGACCGGAGGGGACCCAGTACTTC,CASSWGPEGTQYF
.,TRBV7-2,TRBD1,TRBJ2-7,TGTGCCAGCAGCTTAGAAGGGACAGGGGGTTGGTACGAGCAGTACTTC,CASSLEGTGGWYEQYF
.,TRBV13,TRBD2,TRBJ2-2,TGTGCCAGCAGCTTGGGACTAGCGGGATTAACCGGGGAGCTGTTTTTT,CASSLGLAGLTGELFF
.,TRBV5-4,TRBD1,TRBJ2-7,TGTGCCAGCAGCTCCGGGACAGCCAGGTACGAGCAGTACTTC,CASSSGTARYEQYF
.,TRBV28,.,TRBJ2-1,TGTGCCAGCAGTATCCGGGACAACCCCTACAATGAGCAGTTCTTC,CASSIRDNPYNEQFF
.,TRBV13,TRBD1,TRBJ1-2,TGTGCCAGCAGCTGGGACAGGGGGGATGGCTACACCTTC,CASSWDRGDGYTF
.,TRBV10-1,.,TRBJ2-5,TGCGCCAGCAGTACCCCCCCGAGGACAGAATCCAAAAGGGGACAAGAGACCCAGTACTTC,CASSTPPRTESKRGQETQYF
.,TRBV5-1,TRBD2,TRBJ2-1,TGCGCCAGCAGCCCGGGGGGGTCACCGGCCTACAATGAGCAGTTCTTC,CASSPGGSPAYNEQFF
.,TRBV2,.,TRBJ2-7,TGTGCCAGCAGTGAGCAGGGGTTGGCCGAGCAGTACTTC,CASSEQGLAEQYF
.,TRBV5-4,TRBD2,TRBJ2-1,TGTGCCAGCAGCAGACAAGGGACTAGCGGGAACGATGAGCAGTTCTTC,CASSRQGTSGNDEQFF
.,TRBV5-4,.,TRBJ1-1,TGTGCCAGCAGCTCTCCCCCTAACACTGAAGCTTTCTTT,CASSSPPNTEAFF
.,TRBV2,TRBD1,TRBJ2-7,TGTGCCAGCGAACCGGGACAGTCCTACGAGCAGTACTTC,CASEPGQSYEQYF
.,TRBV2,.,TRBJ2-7,TGTGCCAGCAGGGCTGGGGAGTTCACCCACGAGCAGTACTTC,CASRAGEFTHEQYF
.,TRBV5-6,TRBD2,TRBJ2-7,TGTGCCAGCAGCTTGATGGCTAGCGGGAGGGGTGAGCAGTACTTC,CASSLMASGRGEQYF
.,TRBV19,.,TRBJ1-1,TGTGCCAGTAGTATAACTAGGCACAGGGCATTGAGAAACACTGAAGCTTTCTTT,CASSITRHRALRNTEAFF
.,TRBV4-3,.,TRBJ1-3,TGCGCCAGCAGCCAGGTACAGGGTCCGGCTGGAAACACCATATATTTT,CASSQVQGPAGNTIYF
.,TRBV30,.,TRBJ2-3,TGTGCCTGGAGTGTAAACACTAGGACGCAGTATTTT,CAWSVNTRTQYF
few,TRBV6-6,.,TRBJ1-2,TGTGCCAGCAGCCGAGGGATGGTCGAGGGCTACACCTTC,CASSRGMVEGYTF
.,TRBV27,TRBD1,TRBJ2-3,TGTGCCAGCAGGAGACAGGGGGCAGATACGCAGTATTTT,CASRRQGADTQYF
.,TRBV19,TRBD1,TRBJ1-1,TGTGCCAGTAGTATCTCGGGACAGGGATCAGACACTGAAGCTTTCTTT,CASSISGQGSDTEAFF
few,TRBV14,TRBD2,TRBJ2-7,TGTGCCAGCAGCCAAGACCCAGCGGGAGTGGGAGAGCAGTACTTC,CASSQDPAGVGEQYF
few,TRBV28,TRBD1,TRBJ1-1,TGTGCCAGCTGTCAGGGGGCTTTGAACACTGAAGCTTTCTTT,CASCQGALNTEAFF
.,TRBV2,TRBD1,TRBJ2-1,TGTGCCAGCAGTTTGGACAGGGGGGACTACAATGAGCAGTTCTTC,CASSLDRGDYNEQFF
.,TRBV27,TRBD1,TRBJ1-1,TGTGCCAGCAGTGCGACAGGGGGCCTGAACACTGAAGCTTTCTTT,CASSATGGLNTEAFF
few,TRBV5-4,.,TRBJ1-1,TGTGCCAGCAGCTTGGTAAAGAGAGAAGCTTTCTTT,CASSLVKREAFF
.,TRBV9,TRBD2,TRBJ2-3,TGTGCCAGCAGCGTAGAGGGTAGCGGGAAGGGGGTAAGCACAGATACGCAGTATTTT,CASSVEGSGKGVSTDTQYF
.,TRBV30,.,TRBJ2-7,TGTGCCTGGGCAGCGTGGAGCTCCTACGAGCAGTACTTC,CAWAAWSSYEQYF
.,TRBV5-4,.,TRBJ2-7,TGTGCCAGCAGCACAGCCCCGATTTCCTACGAGCAGTACTTC,CASSTAPISYEQYF
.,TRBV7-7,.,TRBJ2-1,TGTGCCAGCAGTTATACTAGAGCCAGTGAGCAGTTCTTC,CASSYTRASEQFF